This paragraph covers one T cell receptor (beta chain) sequence. Donors were grouped by their self-reported clinical history. Only in-frame clones appear in the TCRdb table, and some are missing; sequencing was by immunoSEQ multiplex PCR. The sample carries 300,000 to 450,000 clones, roughly 90% recorded once. V was shortened by 0 bases and J by 6 bases, with 9 bases between the two germline ends. The CDR3 runs to 13 residues. The germline V gene has CDR1 GTSNPN and CDR2 SVGIG (reference sequence). The data belong to a study of blood T cell repertoires in COVID-19. This TCR was sampled from a woman aged 25 to 39 who had recovered from COVID-19. Sequencing input: PBMCs or T cells enriched from blood (not recorded which). The V call is TRBV30, the J call TRBJ1-5, with TRBD1 as a possible D gene (6 bases). The DNA for the CDR3 is TGTGCCTGGAGTGTGGCGGGGGCTCAGCCCCAGCATTTT. This codes for CAWSVAGAQPQHF.